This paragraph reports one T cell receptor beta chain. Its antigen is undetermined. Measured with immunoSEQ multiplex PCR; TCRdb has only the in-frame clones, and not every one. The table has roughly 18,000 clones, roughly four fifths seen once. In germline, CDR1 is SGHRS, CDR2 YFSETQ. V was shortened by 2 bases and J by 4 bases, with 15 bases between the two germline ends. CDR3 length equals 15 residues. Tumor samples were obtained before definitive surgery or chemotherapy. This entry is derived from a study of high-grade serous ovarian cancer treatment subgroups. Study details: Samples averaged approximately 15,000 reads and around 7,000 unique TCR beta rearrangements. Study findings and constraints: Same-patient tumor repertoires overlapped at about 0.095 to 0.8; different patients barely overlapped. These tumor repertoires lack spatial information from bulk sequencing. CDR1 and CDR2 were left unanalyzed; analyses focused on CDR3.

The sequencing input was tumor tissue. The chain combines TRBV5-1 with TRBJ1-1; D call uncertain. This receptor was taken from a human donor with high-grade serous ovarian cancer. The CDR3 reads CASSLDGPGSTEAFF. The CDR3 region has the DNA TGCGCCAGCAGCTTAGATGGCCCTGGTAGCACTGAAGCTTTCTTT.